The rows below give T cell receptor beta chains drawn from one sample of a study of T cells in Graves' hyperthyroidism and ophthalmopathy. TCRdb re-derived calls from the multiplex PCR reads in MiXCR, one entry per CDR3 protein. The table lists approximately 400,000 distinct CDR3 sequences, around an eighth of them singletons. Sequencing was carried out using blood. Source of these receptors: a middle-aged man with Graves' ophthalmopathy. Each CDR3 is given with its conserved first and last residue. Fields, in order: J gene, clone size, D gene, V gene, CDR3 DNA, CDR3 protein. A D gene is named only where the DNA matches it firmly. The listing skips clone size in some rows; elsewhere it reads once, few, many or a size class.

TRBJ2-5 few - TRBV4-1 TGCGCCAGCAGCCAAGGGGCAGAAGAGACCCAGTACTTC CASSQGAEETQYF
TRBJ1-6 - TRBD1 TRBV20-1 TGCAGTGCGGAAGGACAGGGTCGCTCACCCCTCCACTTT CSAEGQGRSPLHF
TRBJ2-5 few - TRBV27 TGTGCCAGCAGTATTGCCCCGCGGGAGACCCAGTACTTC CASSIAPRETQYF
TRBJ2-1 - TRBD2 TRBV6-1 TGTGCCAGCAGTGGAGTCTTGCTACTAGCGGGAGGCCAGGAGCAGTTCTTC CASSGVLLLAGGQEQFF
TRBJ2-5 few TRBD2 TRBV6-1 TGTGCCAGCACTCTCAACCTTAGCGGGAGAGGGGAGACCCAGTACTTC CASTLNLSGRGETQYF
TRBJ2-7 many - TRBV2 TGTGCCAGCAGACTGTTTGTGGTCGAGCAGTACTTC CASRLFVVEQYF
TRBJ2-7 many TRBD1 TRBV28 TGTGCCAGCAGATCCGGGACAGGGGACAGTTACGAGCAGTACTTC CASRSGTGDSYEQYF
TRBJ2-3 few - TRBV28 TGTGCCAGCAGTGCTAGGCGGGAAAGGAAGTATTTT CASSARRERKYF
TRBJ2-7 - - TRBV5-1 TGCGCCAGCAGCTTAGATCGACCTGACTACGAGCAGTACTTC CASSLDRPDYEQYF
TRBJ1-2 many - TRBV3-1 TGTGCCAGCAGCCAAGAAGCGGCAGGCTACGGTAGCTACACCTTC CASSQEAAGYGSYTF
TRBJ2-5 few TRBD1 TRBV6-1 TGTGCCAGTAGACCCCGGGACAGGGATTTCCAAGAGACCCAGTACTTC CASRPRDRDFQETQYF
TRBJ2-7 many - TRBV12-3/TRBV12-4 TGTGCCAGCAGACCGGGACCTCTCTACGAGCAGTACTTC CASRPGPLYEQYF
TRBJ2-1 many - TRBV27 TGTGCCAGCAGTTTCGGGGGCAATGAGCAGTTCTTC CASSFGGNEQFF
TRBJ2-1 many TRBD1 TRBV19 TGTGCCAGTAGTACTAACGGGGACAGGGGCTCCTACAATGAGCAGTTCTTC CASSTNGDRGSYNEQFF
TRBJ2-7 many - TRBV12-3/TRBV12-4 TGTGCCAGCAGTTCGGACAGCAATAGACCCTACGAGCAGTACTTC CASSSDSNRPYEQYF
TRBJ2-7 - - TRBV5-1 TGCGCCAGCAGCTTGGCCGGGGTTCGAGCAGGAATGCCCTACGAGCAGTACTTC CASSLAGVRAGMPYEQYF
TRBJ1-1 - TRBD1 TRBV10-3 TGTGCCATCAGCGCAGGGGGGGGGGCTAAGAACACTGAAGCTTTCTTT CAISAGGGAKNTEAFF
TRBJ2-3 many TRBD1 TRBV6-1 TGTGCCAGCAGTGAACGACAGGGGAGGGATACGCAGTATTTT CASSERQGRDTQYF
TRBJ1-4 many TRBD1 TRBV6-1 TGTGCCAGCAGAACAGGGGAAGGAAATGAAAAACTGTTTTTT CASRTGEGNEKLFF
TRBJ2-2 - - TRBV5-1 TGCGCCAGCAGTGATAAGATTACGAACACCGGGGAGCTGTTTTTT CASSDKITNTGELFF
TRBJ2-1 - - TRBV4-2 TGTGCCAGCAGCCAAGAGGACTCCCGCTCCTACAATGAGCAGTTCTTC CASSQEDSRSYNEQFF
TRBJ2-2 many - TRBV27 TGTGCCAGCAGTTTATCGAGTCTGGGGAGGCTATTCACGAACACCGGGGAGCTGTTTTTT CASSLSSLGRLFTNTGELFF
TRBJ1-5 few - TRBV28 TGTGCCAGCAGTTGGGGCCGGGGGCCCCAGCATTTT CASSWGRGPQHF
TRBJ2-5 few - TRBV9 TGTGCCAGCAGCGTAGTGTACGATCAAGAGACCCAGTACTTC CASSVVYDQETQYF
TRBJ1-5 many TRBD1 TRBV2 TGTGCCAGCAGTGTGGGGGACAGGGCTTTTCAGCCCCAGCATTTT CASSVGDRAFQPQHF
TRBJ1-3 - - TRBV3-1 TGTGCCAGCAGCCAACGCCCACCCGGAAACACCATATATTTT CASSQRPPGNTIYF
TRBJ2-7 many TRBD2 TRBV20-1 TGCAGTGCTAGAGATGGGAGCGGGAAGGGCGAGCAGTACTTC CSARDGSGKGEQYF
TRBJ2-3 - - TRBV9 TGTGCCAGCAGCGCGACAGGAGCTAGCACAGATACGCAGTATTTT CASSATGASTDTQYF
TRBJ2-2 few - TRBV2 TGTGCCAGCAGCAAAAGGACAGCCGGGGAGCTGTTTTTT CASSKRTAGELFF
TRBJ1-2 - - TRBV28 TGTGCCCTTAGGGGTTCTAACTATGGCTACACCTTC CALRGSNYGYTF
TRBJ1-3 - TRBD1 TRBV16 TGTGCCAGCAGAGGGACAGGTGCCTCTGGAAACACCATATATTTT CASRGTGASGNTIYF
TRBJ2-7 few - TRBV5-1 TGCGCCAGCAGTCAAGGGGGGCGGAGCGCCTACGAGCAGTACTTC CASSQGGRSAYEQYF
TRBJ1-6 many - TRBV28 TGTGCCAGCAGCCCGACCCCCTCCTATAATTCACCCCTCCACTTT CASSPTPSYNSPLHF
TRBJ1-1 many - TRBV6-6 TGTGCCAGCAGTTACTCGAACAGGGCCGGTCGGGCTTTCTTT CASSYSNRAGRAFF
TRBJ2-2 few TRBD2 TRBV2 TGTGCCAGCAGTGCTAGACTAGCGGGAGCCGGGGAGCTGTTTTTT CASSARLAGAGELFF
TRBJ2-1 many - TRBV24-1 TGTGCCACCAGTGATCTTGTATCTACAGGGAGCAATGAGCAGTTCTTC CATSDLVSTGSNEQFF